This T cell receptor beta chain comes out of a study of Tregs in tolerant kidney transplant recipients. The CDR3 is made up of 16 amino acids. The germline V and J ends were trimmed by 0 bases and 4 bases, with 10 bases remaining between them. Germline loops: CDR1 LGHNA, CDR2 YSLEER. As regards this clone: Its antigen is undetermined.

This table comes from immunoSEQ multiplex PCR, and its TCRdb copy is limited to in-frame clones, with some not included. The sample lists about 15,000 clones, around half occurring once. FACS sorting followed a roughly six-day coculture of CFSE-labeled recipient PBMCs with irradiated graft donor PBMCs. This chain joins TRBV4-3 and TRBJ2-6; maybe TRBD2 (6 bases). The TCR was taken from a human patient who received a combined kidney and bone marrow transplant. The source was CD4+ T cells from blood cultured with allogeneic cells, collected before the transplant. DNA for the CDR3: TGCGCCAGCAGCCAAGATGGGGGGACGGGGGCCAACGTCCTGACTTTC. Translated: CASSQDGGTGANVLTF.